This T cell receptor beta chain was documented in a study of immune heterogeneity within non-small cell lung tumors. The template consisted of bulk tumor genomic DNA, with about 600 ng used per sample. Several biopsies per primary tumor, spaced far apart, were taken during surgery. Patients underwent curative surgery for non-small cell lung cancer (untreated and newly diagnosed). CDR1 and CDR2 (germline): KGHSH, LQKENI. V lost 3 bases and J 7 bases, leaving 10 bases between the germline ends. This CDR3 is built from 14 residues. Study observations and caveats: Largely different high-frequency T-cell receptor beta clonotypes were found between individual patients.

This clonotype is labeled as medium-sized. The antigen is unknown. The authors amplified TCR beta CDR3 by multiplex PCR with 32 V and 13 J primers. TCRdb fed the multiplex PCR reads into MiXCR, producing one record per CDR3 protein. The data show around 4,200 distinct CDR3 sequences, less than 25% seen once. V gene TRBV18 combines with J gene TRBJ1-6; perhaps TRBD1 as D (5 bases). The material sequenced was lung tumor tissue. This receptor was obtained from a man aged 45 to 65 with non-small cell lung cancer. The CDR3 spells CASSPEQANSPLHF. In DNA form, the CDR3 reads TGTGCCAGCTCACCCGAACAGGCCAATTCACCCCTCCACTTT.